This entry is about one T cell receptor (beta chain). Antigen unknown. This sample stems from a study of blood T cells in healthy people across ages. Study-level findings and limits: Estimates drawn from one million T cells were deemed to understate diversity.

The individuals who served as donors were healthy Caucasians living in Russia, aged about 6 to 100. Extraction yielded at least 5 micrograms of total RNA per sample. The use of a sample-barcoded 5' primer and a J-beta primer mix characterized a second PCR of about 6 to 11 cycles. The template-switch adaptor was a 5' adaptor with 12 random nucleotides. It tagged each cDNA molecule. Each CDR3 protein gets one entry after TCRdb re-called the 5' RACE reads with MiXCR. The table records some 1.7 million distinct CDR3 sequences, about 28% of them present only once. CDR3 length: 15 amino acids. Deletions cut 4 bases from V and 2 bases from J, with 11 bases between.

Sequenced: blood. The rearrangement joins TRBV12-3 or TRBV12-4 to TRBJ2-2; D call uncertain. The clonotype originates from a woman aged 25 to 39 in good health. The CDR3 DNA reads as TGTGCCAGCAGTTCGAGCTTGGCAAACACCGGGGAGCTGTTTTTT. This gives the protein CASSSSLANTGELFF.